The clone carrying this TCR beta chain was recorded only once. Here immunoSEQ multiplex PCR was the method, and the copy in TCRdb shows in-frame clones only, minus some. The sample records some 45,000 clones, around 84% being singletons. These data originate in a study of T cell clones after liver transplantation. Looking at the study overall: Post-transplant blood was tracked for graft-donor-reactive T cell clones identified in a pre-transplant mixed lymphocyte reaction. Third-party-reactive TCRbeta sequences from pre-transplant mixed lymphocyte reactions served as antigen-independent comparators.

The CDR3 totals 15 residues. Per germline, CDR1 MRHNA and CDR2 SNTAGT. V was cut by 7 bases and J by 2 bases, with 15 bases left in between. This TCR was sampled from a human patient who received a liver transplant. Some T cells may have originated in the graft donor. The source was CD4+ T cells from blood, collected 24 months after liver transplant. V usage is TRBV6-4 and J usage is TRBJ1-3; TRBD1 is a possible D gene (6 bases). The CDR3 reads CASITDRKTGNTIYF. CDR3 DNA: TGTGCCAGCATTACAGACAGGAAGACTGGAAACACCATATATTTT.